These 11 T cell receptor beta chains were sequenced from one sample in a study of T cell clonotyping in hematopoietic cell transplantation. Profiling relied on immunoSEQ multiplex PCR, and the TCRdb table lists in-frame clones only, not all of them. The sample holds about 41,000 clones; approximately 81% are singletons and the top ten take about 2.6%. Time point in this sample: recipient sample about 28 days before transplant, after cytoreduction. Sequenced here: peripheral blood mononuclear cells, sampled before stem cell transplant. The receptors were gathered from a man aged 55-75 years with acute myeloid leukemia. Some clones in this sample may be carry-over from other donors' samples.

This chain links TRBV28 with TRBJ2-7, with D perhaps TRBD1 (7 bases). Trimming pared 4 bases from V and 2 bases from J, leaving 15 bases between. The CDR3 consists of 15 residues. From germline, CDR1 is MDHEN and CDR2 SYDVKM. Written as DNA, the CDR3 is TGTGCCAGCAGTTCCCACAGGGGACTCCCCTACGAGCAGTACTTC. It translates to CASSSHRGLPYEQYF.

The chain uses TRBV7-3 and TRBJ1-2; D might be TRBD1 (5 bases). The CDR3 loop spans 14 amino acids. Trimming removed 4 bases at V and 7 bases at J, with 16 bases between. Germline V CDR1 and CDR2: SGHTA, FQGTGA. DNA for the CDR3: TGTGCCAGCAGCTCACTGGGACCGTTGCGTGGCTACACCTTC. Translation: CASSSLGPLRGYTF. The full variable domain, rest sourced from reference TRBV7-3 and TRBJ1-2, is GAGVSQTPSNKVTEKGKYVELRCDPISGHTALYWYRQSLGQGPEFLIYFQGTGAADDSGLPNDRFFAVRPEGSVSTLKIQRTERGDSAVYLCASSSLGPLRGYTFGSGTRLTVV.

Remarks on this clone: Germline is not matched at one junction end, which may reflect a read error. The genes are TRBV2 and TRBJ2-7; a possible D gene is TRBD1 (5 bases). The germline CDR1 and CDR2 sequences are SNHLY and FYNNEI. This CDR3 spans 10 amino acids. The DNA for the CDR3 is TGTGCCAGCAGAGAAGACAGACGGTACTTC. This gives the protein CASREDRRYF.

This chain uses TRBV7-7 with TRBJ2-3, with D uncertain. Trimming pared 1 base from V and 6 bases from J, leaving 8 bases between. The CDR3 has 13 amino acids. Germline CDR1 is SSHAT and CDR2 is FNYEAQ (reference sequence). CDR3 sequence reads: CASSLGLRDTQYF. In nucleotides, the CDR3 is TGTGCCAGCAGCTTAGGGTTAAGGGATACGCAGTATTTT.

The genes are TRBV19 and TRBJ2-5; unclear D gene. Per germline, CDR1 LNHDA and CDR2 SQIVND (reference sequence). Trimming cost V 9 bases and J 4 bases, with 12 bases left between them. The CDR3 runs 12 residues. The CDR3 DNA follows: TGTGCCAGAGGACGCCGGGCAGAGACCCAGTACTTC. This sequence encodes CARGRRAETQYF.

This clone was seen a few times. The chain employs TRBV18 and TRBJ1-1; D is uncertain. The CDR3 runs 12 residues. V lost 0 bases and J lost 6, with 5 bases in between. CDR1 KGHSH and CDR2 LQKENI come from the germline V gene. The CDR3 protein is CASSPPNAEAFF. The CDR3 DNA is TGTGCCAGCTCACCACCAAACGCTGAAGCTTTCTTT.

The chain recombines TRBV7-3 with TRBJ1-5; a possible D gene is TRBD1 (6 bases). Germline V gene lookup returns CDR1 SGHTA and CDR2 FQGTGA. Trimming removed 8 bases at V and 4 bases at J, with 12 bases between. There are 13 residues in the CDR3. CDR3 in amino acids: CASAQGVNQPQHF. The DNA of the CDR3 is TGTGCCAGCGCACAGGGAGTAAATCAGCCCCAGCATTTT.

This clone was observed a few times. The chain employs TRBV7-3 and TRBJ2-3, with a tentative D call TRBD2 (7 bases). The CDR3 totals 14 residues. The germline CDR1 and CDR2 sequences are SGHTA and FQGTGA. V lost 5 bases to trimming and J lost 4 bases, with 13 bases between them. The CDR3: CASSGAGAADTQYF. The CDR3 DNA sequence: TGTGCCAGCAGCGGTGCGGGGGCGGCAGATACGCAGTATTTT.

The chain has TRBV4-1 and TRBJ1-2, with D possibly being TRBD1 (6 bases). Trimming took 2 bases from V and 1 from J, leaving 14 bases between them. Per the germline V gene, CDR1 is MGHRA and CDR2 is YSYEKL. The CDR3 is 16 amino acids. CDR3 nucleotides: TGCGCCAGCAGCCAAAACAGGGTGCGGATTAACTATGGCTACACCTTC. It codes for CASSQNRVRINYGYTF.

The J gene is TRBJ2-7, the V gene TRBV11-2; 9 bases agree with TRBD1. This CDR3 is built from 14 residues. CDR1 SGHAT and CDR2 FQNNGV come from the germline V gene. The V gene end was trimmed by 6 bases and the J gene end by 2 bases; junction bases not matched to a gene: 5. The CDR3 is CASRTTGGTYEQYF. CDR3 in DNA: TGTGCCAGCAGGACGACAGGGGGGACCTACGAGCAGTACTTC.

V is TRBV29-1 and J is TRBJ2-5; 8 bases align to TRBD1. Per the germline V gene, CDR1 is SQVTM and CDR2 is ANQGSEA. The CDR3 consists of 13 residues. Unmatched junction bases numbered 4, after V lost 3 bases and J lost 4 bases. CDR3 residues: CSVELGTGETQYF. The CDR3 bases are TGCAGCGTTGAGTTGGGGACAGGAGAGACCCAGTACTTC.